The TCR beta chain described here comes from a study of shared clonotypes between healthy human individuals (dated by TCRdb to 2019 to 2021). Background for the entire study: The cohort comprised two women and three men aged 18 to 49 years. Blood TCR repertoires of roughly five healthy adults were deeply sequenced to estimate repertoire size and the extent of clonotype sharing between individuals. Per donor, leukapheresis produced somewhere between about 0.9 and 9 billion PBMCs. To increase sequencing depth and limit assay-specific biases, different laboratories used diverse techniques to prepare libraries and sequence TCR repertoires. Here is what the overall study found, with its caveats: Because the study included only a small number of donors, the genetic and exposure-history diversity represented was limited. Pairwise subsampling led to the expectation that sequencing depth would affect the degree of clonotype sharing among donors. Sampling was restricted to blood, and TCR repertoires in tissue are likely to differ from TCR repertoires in blood.

Using the deep immunoSEQ assay, TCR CDR3 regions were amplified from genomic DNA by multiplex PCR. Extracted genomic DNA from each cell subset was distributed evenly across all wells of several immunoSEQ 96-well plates, and each plate was treated as a replicate. For unsorted PBMC, each replicate PCR was loaded with approximately 300 ng genomic DNA, equivalent to about 30,000 T cell genomes. Unsorted PBMC genomic DNA was sequenced across ten immunoSEQ deep assay plates. Purified libraries were measured with a Qubit 3.0 fluorometer, size-checked on a Bioanalyzer 2100, and measured again with the KAPA Library Quantification kit. Every immunoSEQ 96-well plate was sequenced on a separate single-read 150-cycle Illumina NextSeq 550 flow cell. Turning to the authors' computational methods: Because the immunoSEQ output included only junctional sequences and no quality scores, the filtering could not be the same as the filtering used for full-length reads. Sequences were annotated with PyIR, a Python wrapper for IgBLAST v1.9, and V/J genes and CDR3 were assigned using IMGT germline references. Reads were removed for weak V/J assignments (E-value above 1e-6), missing CDR3, stop codons, out-of-frame junctions, or ambiguous translated residues. A V3J clonotype was defined by an identical inferred V gene, J gene, and CDR3 amino acid sequence. Percentage overlap between repertoires was computed as shared unique clonotypes divided by the size of the smaller repertoire. Richness of each repertoire was evaluated using RTK rarefaction, the Chao1 estimator, and Recon v2.1 estimates of unobserved clonotypes. Imported from immuneACCESS, the table was reduced by TCRdb to in-frame sequences with V and J called. These copies leave out some clones; in studies compared against another copy, an unresolved V gene accounts for under half, and the cause of the remainder is not known. V and J calls and clone size are given by that table; D and trimming were obtained from the DNA. Here the sample has approximately 500,000 clones; over 60% occur a single time. Around 12% of the sample is in the top ten clones.

The cysteine opens and the phenylalanine closes a CDR3 of 14 amino acids. The sequence is cut down to CDR3 DNA, 42 bases in frame from base 1. The CDR1 and CDR2 encoded by the germline V gene are MDHEN and SYDVKM. V lost 5 bases and J lost 10 bases, and the count of bases not matched to a germline gene is 9. The donors were healthy, HIV-negative adults who had no recently reported acute infections or vaccinations. Every donor was a Caucasian adult living in Nashville, Tennessee, USA. For unsorted samples, 90 million or so PBMCs were counted and genomic DNA was extracted with the QIAamp DNA Blood Mini kit. After blood collection by leukapheresis, PBMCs were isolated using Ficoll-Histopaque density gradient centrifugation and then cryopreserved in the vapor phase of liquid nitrogen. In this sample, this clone turned up a few times. Its specific antigen is unknown. The sample holds no much larger clone one base away, and base qualities are not on file.

The V and J segments used are TRBV28 and TRBJ1-4, and TRBD1 matches 8 of the central bases. This clonotype was sampled from a woman aged 40-49 years in good health. Some clones in this sample may be carry-over from other donors' samples. The specimen was PBMCs. The DNA sequence reads TGTGCCAGCAGTCGACAGGGGATTTGGGGAAAACTGTTTTTT. The encoded protein is CASSRQGIWGKLFF.